This entry is about one TCR beta chain. Here immunoSEQ multiplex PCR was the method, and the copy in TCRdb shows in-frame clones only, minus some. The sample lists 250,000 to 350,000 clones, more than 70% seen once, with about 5.2% in the top ten. These data are taken from a study of blood T cell repertoires in COVID-19. As for the study in general: Sample material is recorded as cDNA or gDNA derived from T cells, B-cell-depleted T cells, or PBMCs.

There are 16 residues in the CDR3. CDR1 is SGHNT and CDR2 is YYREEE in the germline V gene (reference sequence). The germline V and J ends were trimmed by 4 bases and 3 bases, with 20 bases remaining between them. The participants were between roughly 18 and 89 years old and came from under 25 US areas. The receptor's source is a woman younger than 45 who had recovered from COVID-19. The rearrangement links TRBV5-4 to TRBJ2-7; D may be TRBD2 (6 bases). The material sequenced was PBMCs or T cells enriched from blood (not recorded which). As DNA, the CDR3 is TGTGCCAGCAGCCTGAGAGGTGGCGGGGTGAACTACGAGCAGTACTTC. Residues: CASSLRGGGVNYEQYF.